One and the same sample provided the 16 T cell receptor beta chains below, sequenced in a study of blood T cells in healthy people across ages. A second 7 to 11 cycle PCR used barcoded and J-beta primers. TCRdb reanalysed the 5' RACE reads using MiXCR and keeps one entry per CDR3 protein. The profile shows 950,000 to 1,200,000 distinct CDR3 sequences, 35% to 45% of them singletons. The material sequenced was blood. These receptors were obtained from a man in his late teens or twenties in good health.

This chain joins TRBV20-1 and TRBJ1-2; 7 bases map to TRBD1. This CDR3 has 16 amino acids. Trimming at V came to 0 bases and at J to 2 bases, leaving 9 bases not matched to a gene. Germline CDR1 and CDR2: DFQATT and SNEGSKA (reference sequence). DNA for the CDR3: TGCAGTGCTAGAGATCAGCTTGACAGGGCCAACTATGGCTACACCTTC. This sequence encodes CSARDQLDRANYGYTF.

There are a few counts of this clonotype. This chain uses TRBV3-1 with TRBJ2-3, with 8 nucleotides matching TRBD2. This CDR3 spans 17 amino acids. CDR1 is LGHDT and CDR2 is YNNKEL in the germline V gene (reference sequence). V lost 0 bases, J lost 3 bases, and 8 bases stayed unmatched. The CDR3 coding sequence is TGTGCCAGCAGCCAAGATCCCACGGGGGGGGAGACAGATACGCAGTATTTT. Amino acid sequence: CASSQDPTGGETDTQYF.

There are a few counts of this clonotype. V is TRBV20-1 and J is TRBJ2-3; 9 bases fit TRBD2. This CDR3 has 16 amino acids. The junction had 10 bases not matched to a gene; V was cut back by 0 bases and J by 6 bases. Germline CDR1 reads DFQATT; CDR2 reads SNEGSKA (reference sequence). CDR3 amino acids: CSARDRRTSVSDTQYF. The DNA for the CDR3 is TGCAGTGCTAGAGATCGAAGGACTAGCGTCTCCGATACGCAGTATTTT.

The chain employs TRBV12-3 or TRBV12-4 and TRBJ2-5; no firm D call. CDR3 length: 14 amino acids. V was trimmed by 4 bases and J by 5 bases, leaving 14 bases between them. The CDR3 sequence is CASSWSGSGETQYF. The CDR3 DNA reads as TGTGCCAGCAGTTGGTCAGGAAGTGGTGAGACCCAGTACTTC.

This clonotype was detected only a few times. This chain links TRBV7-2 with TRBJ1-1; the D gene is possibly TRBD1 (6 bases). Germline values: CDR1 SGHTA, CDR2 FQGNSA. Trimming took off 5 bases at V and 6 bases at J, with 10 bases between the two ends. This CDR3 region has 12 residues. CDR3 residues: CASSVGTPEAFF. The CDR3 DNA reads TGTGCCAGCAGCGTAGGGACACCTGAAGCTTTCTTT.

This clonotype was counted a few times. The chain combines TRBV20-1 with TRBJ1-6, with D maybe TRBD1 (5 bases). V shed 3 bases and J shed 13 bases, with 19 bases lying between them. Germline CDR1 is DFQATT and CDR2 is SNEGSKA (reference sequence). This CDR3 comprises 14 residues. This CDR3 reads CSASSTPGQRPLHF. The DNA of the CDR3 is TGCAGTGCTAGTTCCACACCAGGGCAAAGGCCCCTCCACTTT.

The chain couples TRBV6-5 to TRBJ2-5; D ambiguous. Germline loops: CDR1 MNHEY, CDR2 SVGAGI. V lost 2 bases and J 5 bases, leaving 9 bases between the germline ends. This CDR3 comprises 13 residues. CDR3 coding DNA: TGTGCCAGCAGTTACGGCCCTGAGGAGACCCAGTACTTC. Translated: CASSYGPEETQYF.

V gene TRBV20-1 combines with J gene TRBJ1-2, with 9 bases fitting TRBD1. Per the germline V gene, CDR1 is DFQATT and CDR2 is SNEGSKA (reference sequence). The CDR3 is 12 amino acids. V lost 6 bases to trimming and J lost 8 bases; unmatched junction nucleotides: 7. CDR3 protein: CSAVQGANGYTF. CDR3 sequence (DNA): TGCAGTGCCGTACAGGGGGCAAACGGCTACACCTTC.

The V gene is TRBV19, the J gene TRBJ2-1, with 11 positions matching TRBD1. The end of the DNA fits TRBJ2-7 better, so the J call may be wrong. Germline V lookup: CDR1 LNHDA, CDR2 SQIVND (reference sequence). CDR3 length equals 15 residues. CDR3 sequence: CASSIWTGGYNEQYF. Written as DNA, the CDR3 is TGTGCCAGTAGTATTTGGACAGGGGGCTACAATGAGCAGTACTTC.

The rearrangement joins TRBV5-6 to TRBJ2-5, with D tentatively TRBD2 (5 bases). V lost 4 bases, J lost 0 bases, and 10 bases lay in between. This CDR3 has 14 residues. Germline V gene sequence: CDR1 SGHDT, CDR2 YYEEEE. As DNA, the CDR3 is TGTGCCAGCAGCCCCGTCGGGAACCAAGAGACCCAGTACTTC. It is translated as CASSPVGNQETQYF.

The CDR3 here is CASSSYVGTGRNTEAFF. The CDR3 nucleotides are TGTGCCAGCAGCTCCTACGTGGGGACAGGGAGGAACACTGAAGCTTTCTTT. The chain combines TRBV7-3 with TRBJ1-1, with TRBD1 identical over 9 bases. Trimming removed 4 bases from V and 1 base from J; junction bases left unmatched: 10. The CDR3 loop spans 17 amino acids. CDR1 and CDR2 from the germline V gene are SGHTA and FQGTGA. The full variable domain, in which reference TRBV7-3 and TRBJ1-1 provide the parts outside the CDR3, is GAGVSQTPSNKVTEKGKYVELRCDPISGHTALYWYRQSLGQGPEFLIYFQGTGAADDSGLPNDRFFAVRPEGSVSTLKIQRTERGDSAVYLCASSSYVGTGRNTEAFFGQGTRLTVV.

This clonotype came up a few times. CDR3 DNA sequence: TGCAGTGCCCAGACGGGGGGGGTAGCCAAAAACATTCAGTACTTC. Its protein is CSAQTGGVAKNIQYF. The chain is built from TRBV20-1 and TRBJ2-4; 8 bases map to TRBD2. The germline V gene has CDR1 DFQATT and CDR2 SNEGSKA (reference sequence). This CDR3 contains 15 residues. V shed 6 bases, J shed 0 bases, and the junction held 7 bases outside the gene matches.

The CDR3 DNA follows: TGCAGTGAGGACAGGGAGAAGCGGGGCAATCAGCCCCAGCATTTT. It translates to CSEDREKRGNQPQHF. The rearrangement joins TRBV20-1 to TRBJ1-5; 8 nucleotides match TRBD1. V gave up 7 bases and J gave up 2 bases; unmatched junction bases: 10. Germline loops: CDR1 DFQATT, CDR2 SNEGSKA (reference sequence). This CDR3 comprises 15 residues.

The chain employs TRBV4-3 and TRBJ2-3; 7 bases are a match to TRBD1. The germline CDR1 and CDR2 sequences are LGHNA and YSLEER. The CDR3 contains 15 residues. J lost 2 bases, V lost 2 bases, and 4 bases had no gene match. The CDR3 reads CASSQYRGITDTQYF. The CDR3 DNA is TGCGCCAGCAGCCAATACAGGGGAATCACAGATACGCAGTATTTT.

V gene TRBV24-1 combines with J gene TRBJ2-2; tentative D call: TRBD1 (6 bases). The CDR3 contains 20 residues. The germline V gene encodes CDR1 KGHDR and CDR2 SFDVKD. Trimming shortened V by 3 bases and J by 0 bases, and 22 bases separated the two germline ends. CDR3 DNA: TGTGCCACCAGTGATCAATTCAAACTCTCCGGGACAACGAACACCGGGGAGCTGTTTTTT. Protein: CATSDQFKLSGTTNTGELFF.

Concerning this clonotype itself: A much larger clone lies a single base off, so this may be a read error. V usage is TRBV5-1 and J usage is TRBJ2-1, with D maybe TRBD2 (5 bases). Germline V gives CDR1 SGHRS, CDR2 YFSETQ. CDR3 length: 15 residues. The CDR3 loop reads CASSLPGMSYNERFF. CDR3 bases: TGCGCCAGCAGCTTACCGGGGATGTCCTACAATGAGCGGTTCTTC.